The 26 T cell receptor beta chains presented below share a single source sample, sequenced in a study of cytomegalovirus exposure and HLA in healthy donors. PCR used 60 Vbeta primers and 13 Jbeta primers. Clones were read by immunoSEQ multiplex PCR, and TCRdb kept only the in-frame ones, dropping some. The data contain approximately 120,000 clones, 70% to 80% of them singletons. Source material: PBMCs. These receptors were obtained from a man aged 50-59 years in good health and CMV-seronegative.

The rearrangement joins TRBV7-2 to TRBJ1-5; D may be TRBD1 (5 bases). This CDR3 has 15 residues. Germline assignment: CDR1 SGHTA and CDR2 FQGNSA. Trimming took off 5 bases at V and 5 bases at J, with 16 bases between the two ends. The chain's CDR3 is CASSPGVTGYQPQHF. The CDR3 DNA is TGTGCCAGCAGCCCGGGGGTAACGGGGTATCAGCCCCAGCATTTT.

The chain carries TRBV23-1 and TRBJ2-5, with TRBD1 as a possible D gene (6 bases). TRBV23-1 is reported as an ORF; its role is uncertain. Trimming cost V 0 bases and J 6 bases, with 17 bases left between them. This CDR3 has 16 amino acids. CDR3 protein: CASSQSSKWDIKTQYF. CDR3 coding DNA: TGCGCCAGCAGTCAATCTAGTAAGTGGGACATAAAGACCCAGTACTTC.

For the CDR3, the DNA is TGCAGCGGGACCGGGGGACAGCACACTGAAGCTTTCTTT. Translated, it gives CSGTGGQHTEAFF. The rearrangement links TRBV29-1 to TRBJ1-1; TRBD1 agrees at 7 bases. The CDR3 totals 13 residues. Germline V gene sequence: CDR1 SQVTM, CDR2 ANQGSEA. The junction had 8 bases not matched to a gene; V was cut back by 7 bases and J by 3 bases.

The rearrangement links TRBV7-2 to TRBJ1-1; a possible D gene is TRBD1 (5 bases). CDR1 is SGHTA, CDR2 FQGNSA, per germline. V dropped 1 base and J dropped 3 bases, with 9 bases sitting between them. The CDR3 consists of 14 residues. The DNA for the CDR3 is TGTGCCAGCAGCTTAGAGCAGGGCGACACTGAAGCTTTCTTT. It specifies CASSLEQGDTEAFF.

The J gene is TRBJ1-3, the V gene TRBV27; D is ambiguous. The ends were cut back, 0 bases at V and 3 bases at J, with 9 bases in the middle. This CDR3 is built from 15 residues. Germline V CDR1 and CDR2: MNHEY, SMNVEV (reference sequence). In nucleotides, the CDR3 is TGTGCCAGCAGTTTATCATCGGGGTATGGAAACACCATATATTTT. It specifies CASSLSSGYGNTIYF.

This chain uses TRBV5-4 with TRBJ2-1; tentatively, D is TRBD1 (8 bases). The CDR3 runs 13 residues. V lost 5 bases to trimming and J lost 9 bases, with 15 bases between them. CDR1 and CDR2 (germline): SGHNT, YYREEE (reference sequence). In DNA form, the CDR3 reads TGTGCCAGCAGTACGGACAGGGAGGGTGAGCAGTTCTTC. Translating gives CASSTDREGEQFF.

This chain links TRBV5-1 with TRBJ1-4; TRBD1 aligns across 7 bases. The length of the CDR3 is 15 residues. Germline assignment: CDR1 SGHRS and CDR2 YFSETQ. Trimming removed 3 bases from V and 2 bases from J; junction bases left unmatched: 4. This CDR3 reads CASSSGTVTNEKLFF. CDR3 DNA sequence: TGCGCCAGCAGCTCCGGGACAGTTACTAATGAAAAACTGTTTTTT.

This chain links TRBV4-2 with TRBJ2-2, with 9 bases aligning to TRBD2. Germline assignment: CDR1 LGHNA and CDR2 YNFKEQ. The CDR3 is 19 residues long. The ends lost 0 bases at V and 4 bases at J; junction bases unmatched: 12. CDR3 protein: CASSQDGTAGGSGTGELFF. The CDR3 DNA reads TGTGCCAGCAGCCAAGACGGGACAGCGGGGGGTTCGGGCACCGGGGAGCTGTTTTTT.

The chain joins TRBV5-6 to TRBJ2-1, with D uncertain. V was shortened by 0 bases and J by 3 bases, with 4 bases between the two germline ends. From germline, CDR1 is SGHDT and CDR2 YYEEEE. There are 13 residues in the CDR3. CDR3 amino acids: CASSLDSYNEQFF. The CDR3 nucleotides read TGTGCCAGCAGCTTGGACAGCTACAATGAGCAGTTCTTC.

The chain links TRBV2 to TRBJ2-3; tentatively, D is TRBD2 (7 bases). V lost 9 bases and J 4 bases, leaving 14 bases between the germline ends. There are 13 residues in the CDR3. CDR1 and CDR2 from the germline V gene are SNHLY and FYNNEI. The DNA for the CDR3 is TGTGCCAGAGGGGGGGGGCAGGCAGATACGCAGTATTTT. Its protein is CARGGGQADTQYF.

CDR3 protein: CASSVALGEGSTDTQYF. CDR3 DNA sequence: TGTGCCAGCAGCGTAGCCCTTGGGGAGGGGAGCACAGATACGCAGTATTTT. The chain couples TRBV9 to TRBJ2-3; 7 bases are shared with TRBD2. The trim removed 0 bases at V and 0 bases at J, leaving 7 bases unmatched. This CDR3 region has 17 residues. Germline V gives CDR1 SGDLS, CDR2 YYNGEE.

V usage is TRBV5-1 and J usage is TRBJ2-7, with D possibly matching TRBD2 (6 bases). Germline-derived CDR1 and CDR2 are SGHRS and YFSETQ. The CDR3 runs to 13 residues. V lost 0 bases and J 4 bases, leaving 8 bases between the germline ends. Here the CDR3 reads CASSLAGVYEQYF. In DNA, the CDR3 is TGCGCCAGCAGCTTGGCGGGGGTGTACGAGCAGTACTTC.

The genes are TRBV6-6 and TRBJ2-1; D unclear. The V gene's germline CDR1 is MNHNY and CDR2 SVGAGI (reference sequence). The CDR3 loop spans 16 amino acids. Trimming shortened V by 5 bases and J by 0 bases, and 14 bases separated the two germline ends. This CDR3 reads CASSPEQLISYNEQFF. Here the CDR3 DNA reads TGTGCCAGCAGTCCGGAACAGCTAATCTCCTACAATGAGCAGTTCTTC.

This chain connects TRBV7-9 to TRBJ2-7; D not certain. The CDR3 length is 12 residues. Germline values: CDR1 SEHNR, CDR2 FQNEAQ (reference sequence). Trimming took off 2 bases at V and 7 bases at J, with 9 bases between the two ends. The DNA of the CDR3 is TGTGCCAGCAGCTTACCACCTGGGGAGCAGTACGTC. Its protein is CASSLPPGEQYV.

This clone was observed a few times. This rearrangement joins TRBV25-1 to TRBJ1-3; tentatively, D is TRBD1 (5 bases). CDR3 length: 14 residues. CDR1 is MGHDK and CDR2 is SYGVNS in the germline V gene. V gave up 3 bases and J gave up 2 bases, with 8 bases separating them. The chain's CDR3 is CASSEAGTGNTIYF. The CDR3 DNA sequence: TGTGCCAGCAGTGAGGCAGGGACTGGAAACACCATATATTTT.

This chain joins TRBV4-1 and TRBJ1-4; possibly TRBD1 for D (5 bases). Trimming cost V 4 bases and J 5 bases, with 14 bases left between them. Germline V lookup: CDR1 MGHRA, CDR2 YSYEKL. The CDR3 has 15 amino acids. CDR3 nucleotides: TGCGCCAGCAGCCGGGAAGTAGGGGCGAATGAAAAACTGTTTTTT. Amino acid sequence: CASSREVGANEKLFF.

The gene calls are TRBV5-6 and TRBJ1-5; no reliable D call. Germline assignment: CDR1 SGHDT and CDR2 YYEEEE. Trimming removed 0 bases from V and 4 bases from J, with 8 bases in between. The CDR3 is made up of 14 amino acids. The CDR3 sequence: CASSLVGENQPQHF. Written as DNA, the CDR3 is TGTGCCAGCAGCTTGGTTGGAGAGAATCAGCCCCAGCATTTT.

As DNA, the CDR3 is TGTGCCAGCCGAAGAGGAGGCTACACCTTC. This translates into CASRRGGYTF. The V call is TRBV28, the J call TRBJ1-2; unclear D gene. The V end was cut by 8 bases, the J end by 8 bases, with 9 bases between. This CDR3 has 10 amino acids. The germline V gene has CDR1 MDHEN and CDR2 SYDVKM.

The gene calls are TRBV4-2 and TRBJ2-3; 7 bases align to TRBD2. CDR3 length equals 16 residues. CDR1 is LGHNA and CDR2 is YNFKEQ in the germline V gene. Trimming cost V 1 base and J 2 bases; bases outside gene matches: 6. The CDR3, as DNA: TGTGCCAGCAGCCAAGTGGCGGGGGATACCACAGATACGCAGTATTTT. Encoded protein: CASSQVAGDTTDTQYF.

The V call is TRBV4-2, the J call TRBJ2-1; D not certain. V lost 1 base and J lost 3, with 10 bases in between. CDR3 length: 15 amino acids. The germline V gene has CDR1 LGHNA and CDR2 YNFKEQ. As DNA, the CDR3 is TGTGCCAGCAGCCAAGGGAGTAGGAACTACAATGAGCAGTTCTTC. It yields the protein CASSQGSRNYNEQFF.

The V gene is TRBV6-1, the J gene TRBJ2-7; possible D gene TRBD2, 5 bases. CDR3 length: 14 residues. Germline loops: CDR1 MNHNS, CDR2 SASEGT. Trimming left V 11 bases short and J 0 bases short, with 17 bases between. CDR3 amino acids: CAAGPSGSSYEQYV. In DNA, the CDR3 is TGTGCCGCTGGCCCCTCGGGGAGCTCCTACGAGCAGTACGTC.

The chain recombines TRBV7-6 with TRBJ1-2, with a tentative D call TRBD1 (5 bases). Germline assignment: CDR1 SGHVS and CDR2 FNYEAQ. The CDR3 runs to 12 residues. V was cut by 5 bases and J by 8 bases, with 12 bases left in between. The CDR3 is CASSAGQSGYTF. CDR3 in DNA: TGTGCCAGCAGCGCTGGACAATCGGGCTACACCTTC. The whole variable domain, filled in from reference TRBV7-6 and TRBJ1-2, reads GAGVSQSPRYKVTKRGQDVALRCDPISGHVSLYWYRQALGQGPEFLTYFNYEAQQDKSGLPNDRFSAERPEGSISTLTIQRTEQRDSAMYRCASSAGQSGYTFGSGTRLTVV.

The rearrangement links TRBV19 to TRBJ1-4; tentative D call: TRBD1 (5 bases). The CDR3 has 17 residues. The ends were cut back, 4 bases at V and 4 bases at J, with 19 bases in the middle. Germline V gene sequence: CDR1 LNHDA, CDR2 SQIVND (reference sequence). CDR3 DNA sequence: TGTGCCAGTAGTACTTTAGGGGAATCCGGGTTTAATGAAAAACTGTTTTTT. Encoded protein: CASSTLGESGFNEKLFF.

The chain carries TRBV4-1 and TRBJ2-3; D ambiguous. Germline V lookup: CDR1 MGHRA, CDR2 YSYEKL. Trimming removed 3 bases at V and 6 bases at J, with 7 bases between. The CDR3 totals 12 residues. The CDR3 loop reads CASSHKIDTQYF. The CDR3 nucleotides are TGCGCCAGCAGCCATAAAATTGATACGCAGTATTTT.

V and J are TRBV5-5 and TRBJ2-1; 7 nucleotides agree with TRBD1. V lost 4 bases and J lost 9; bases outside the gene matches: 7. The CDR3 extends over 13 amino acids. Per germline, CDR1 SGHKS and CDR2 YYEKEE (reference sequence). CDR3 bases: TGTGCCAGCAGCAGCAAACAGGGGATTGAGCAGTTCTTC. Amino acids: CASSSKQGIEQFF.

The chain uses TRBV6-5 and TRBJ1-4, with D possibly matching TRBD1 (5 bases). The CDR3 length is 15 residues. The germline V gene encodes CDR1 MNHEY and CDR2 SVGAGI. The V end lost 5 bases, the J end lost 3 bases, and 13 bases lay between the germline ends. The CDR3 protein is CASSHTTEPNEKLFF. DNA for the CDR3: TGTGCCAGCAGTCACACGACAGAACCTAATGAAAAACTGTTTTTT.